Listed below are T cell receptor beta chains from one sample, sequenced in a study of blood T cells in healthy people across ages. TCRdb used MiXCR to reprocess the 5' RACE reads, holding one entry per CDR3 protein. The sample records approximately 690,000 distinct CDR3 sequences, over 40% being singletons. Sequencing was performed on blood. Receptors originate from an elderly man in good health. The CDR3 runs from the conserved cysteine through the conserved F or W. Fields, in order: V gene, clone size, D gene, CDR3 length, J gene, CDR3 protein, CDR3 DNA. D genes are given only for firm matches. Only part of the rows carry a size: once, few, many, or a class if the clone is expanded.

V: TRBV5-1; size: -; D: -; length: 14; J: TRBJ1-1; CDR3: CASSGTGELTEAFF; DNA: TGCGCCAGCAGCGGTACGGGGGAACTCACTGAAGCTTTCTTT
V: TRBV20-1; size: once; D: TRBD1; length: 15; J: TRBJ2-7; CDR3: CSASSPGQGTYEQYF; DNA: TGCAGTGCCTCCAGCCCGGGACAGGGGACCTACGAGCAGTACTTC
V: TRBV29-1; size: few; D: -; length: 14; J: TRBJ2-5; CDR3: CSVDGHRDQETQYF; DNA: TGCAGCGTTGATGGTCACAGGGATCAAGAGACCCAGTACTTC
V: TRBV7-3; size: few; D: -; length: 14; J: TRBJ2-1; CDR3: CASSLGGRGIKQFF; DNA: TGTGCCAGCAGCTTAGGAGGGCGGGGCATTAAGCAGTTCTTC
V: TRBV27; size: -; D: TRBD2; length: 17; J: TRBJ2-3; CDR3: CASSLRDYTSSTDTQYF; DNA: TGTGCCAGCAGTTTACGGGACTACACCTCTAGCACAGATACGCAGTATTTT
V: TRBV9; size: -; D: TRBD1; length: 15; J: TRBJ2-7; CDR3: CASSVFPRDSYEQYF; DNA: TGTGCCAGCAGCGTTTTCCCCCGGGACAGCTACGAGCAGTACTTC
V: TRBV6-2/TRBV6-3; size: -; D: -; length: 16; J: TRBJ1-2; CDR3: CASRGDIGSPTVGYTF; DNA: TGTGCCAGCAGGGGGGACATAGGCTCCCCGACAGTCGGCTACACCTTC
V: TRBV6-5; size: few; D: TRBD1; length: 14; J: TRBJ1-2; CDR3: CASRMDRGGRGYTF; DNA: TGTGCCAGCAGGATGGACAGGGGAGGACGTGGCTACACCTTC
V: TRBV4-1; size: few; D: TRBD1; length: 23; J: TRBJ2-1; CDR3: CASRGPVGQGLLGGRKSYNEQFF; DNA: TGCGCCAGCAGGGGGCCCGTGGGACAGGGCCTTTTGGGAGGGAGAAAATCCTACAATGAGCAGTTCTTC
V: TRBV21-1; size: few; D: -; length: 15; J: TRBJ2-5; CDR3: CAITDQGEYQETQYF; DNA: TGTGCCATTACCGATCAGGGGGAGTACCAAGAGACCCAGTACTTC
V: TRBV7-2; size: few; D: -; length: 13; J: TRBJ2-5; CDR3: CASSLMYQETQYF; DNA: TGTGCCAGCAGCTTAATGTACCAAGAGACCCAGTACTTC
V: TRBV7-3; size: few; D: TRBD2; length: 15; J: TRBJ2-1; CDR3: CASSFEASGKNEQFF; DNA: TGTGCCAGCAGCTTCGAGGCTAGCGGGAAGAATGAGCAGTTCTTC
V: TRBV6-2/TRBV6-3; size: many; D: TRBD1; length: 13; J: TRBJ1-1; CDR3: CASIGQGKTEAFF; DNA: TGTGCCAGCATCGGACAGGGTAAGACTGAAGCTTTCTTT
V: TRBV7-2; size: -; D: TRBD2; length: 17; J: TRBJ2-2; CDR3: CASSLWASGGAVGELFF; DNA: TGTGCCAGCAGCTTATGGGCTAGCGGGGGGGCAGTCGGGGAGCTGTTTTTT
V: TRBV5-1; size: -; D: TRBD2; length: 16; J: TRBJ2-3; CDR3: CASSLRTRGGTDTQYF; DNA: TGCGCCAGCAGCTTAAGGACTAGGGGCGGCACAGATACGCAGTATTTT
V: TRBV5-1; size: -; D: -; length: 13; J: TRBJ2-7; CDR3: CASCRAPDDEQYF; DNA: TGCGCCAGCTGTCGGGCCCCGGACGACGAGCAGTACTTC
V: TRBV7-2; size: -; D: -; length: 13; J: TRBJ2-5; CDR3: CASSVNGKETQYF; DNA: TGTGCCAGCAGCGTAAACGGAAAAGAGACCCAGTACTTC
V: TRBV7-2; size: many; D: -; length: 12; J: TRBJ1-2; CDR3: CAGGQHLGGYTF; DNA: TGTGCCGGCGGACAGCACCTCGGAGGCTACACCTTC
V: TRBV12-3/TRBV12-4; size: few; D: -; length: 15; J: TRBJ2-3; CDR3: CASSLVFGATDTQYF; DNA: TGTGCCAGCAGTTTAGTGTTTGGGGCCACAGATACGCAGTATTTT
V: TRBV5-4; size: -; D: -; length: 13; J: TRBJ2-2; CDR3: CASSPIRNGELFF; DNA: TGTGCCAGCAGCCCCATTAGGAACGGGGAGCTGTTTTTT
V: TRBV6-2/TRBV6-3; size: -; D: TRBD2; length: 14; J: TRBJ2-1; CDR3: CASSVGAGLVSQFF; DNA: TGTGCCAGCAGCGTGGGAGCGGGACTAGTGTCGCAGTTCTTC
V: TRBV6-2/TRBV6-3; size: -; D: -; length: 17; J: TRBJ2-2; CDR3: CASSYPRAGRTTGELFF; DNA: TGTGCCAGCAGTTACCCTAGAGCAGGGCGGACCACCGGGGAGCTGTTTTTT
V: TRBV12-3/TRBV12-4; size: -; D: TRBD1; length: 13; J: TRBJ2-1; CDR3: CASTGTGYNEQFF; DNA: TGTGCCAGCACCGGGACAGGGTACAATGAGCAGTTCTTC
V: TRBV4-3; size: few; D: TRBD2; length: 18; J: TRBJ2-1; CDR3: CASSRSGSGGDTYNEQFF; DNA: TGCGCCAGCAGTCGAAGCGGGAGCGGGGGAGATACCTACAATGAGCAGTTCTTC
V: TRBV7-2; size: -; D: -; length: 13; J: TRBJ2-5; CDR3: CASSPSGEETQYF; DNA: TGTGCCAGCAGCCCGTCCGGGGAAGAGACCCAGTACTTC
V: TRBV4-2; size: -; D: -; length: 14; J: TRBJ1-5; CDR3: CASSPRTGNQPQHF; DNA: TGTGCCAGCAGCCCCCGGACGGGCAATCAGCCCCAGCATTTT
V: TRBV28; size: -; D: -; length: 15; J: TRBJ1-2; CDR3: CASKTSWAHDYGYTF; DNA: TGTGCCAGCAAGACTTCCTGGGCTCACGACTATGGCTACACCTTC
V: TRBV20-1; size: few; D: TRBD2; length: 15; J: TRBJ2-3; CDR3: CSAVAGGSSTDTQYF; DNA: TGCAGTGCTGTAGCGGGGGGTTCGAGCACAGATACGCAGTATTTT
V: TRBV3-1; size: -; D: -; length: 12; J: TRBJ1-1; CDR3: CASSQGATEAFF; DNA: TGTGCCAGCAGCCAGGGGGCAACTGAAGCTTTCTTT
V: TRBV6-2/TRBV6-3; size: few; D: TRBD1; length: 14; J: TRBJ2-7; CDR3: CASRTGTGYYEQYF; DNA: TGTGCCAGCAGAACCGGGACAGGGTACTACGAGCAGTACTTC
V: TRBV29-1; size: few; D: TRBD1; length: 13; J: TRBJ1-1; CDR3: CSVEGGQGSAPFF; DNA: TGCAGCGTTGAGGGGGGACAGGGTTCGGCCCCTTTCTTT
V: TRBV27; size: -; D: TRBD1; length: 16; J: TRBJ2-7; CDR3: CASRRHGTGSSYEQYF; DNA: TGTGCCAGCAGACGACACGGGACAGGGAGCTCCTACGAGCAGTACTTC
V: TRBV7-6; size: -; D: -; length: 13; J: TRBJ2-7; CDR3: CASSLNPYNEQYF; DNA: TGTGCCAGCAGCCTAAACCCCTACAATGAGCAGTACTTC
V: TRBV16; size: -; D: -; length: 15; J: TRBJ2-2; CDR3: CASSQSIRQAGELFF; DNA: TGTGCCAGCAGCCAATCTATCAGGCAGGCCGGGGAGCTGTTTTTT
V: TRBV7-7; size: -; D: TRBD2; length: 17; J: TRBJ2-5; CDR3: CASSLAASGGAQETQYF; DNA: TGTGCCAGCAGCTTAGCGGCTAGCGGGGGGGCTCAAGAGACCCAGTACTTC
V: TRBV20-1; size: -; D: TRBD2; length: 18; J: TRBJ2-1; CDR3: CSARDSGLAGGLHYEQFF; DNA: TGCAGTGCTAGAGACTCGGGTCTAGCGGGAGGGCTTCATTATGAGCAGTTCTTC
V: TRBV20-1; size: few; D: TRBD1; length: 14; J: TRBJ2-7; CDR3: CSAGRQGVWYEQYF; DNA: TGCAGTGCTGGCAGACAGGGGGTTTGGTACGAGCAGTACTTC
V: TRBV20-1; size: few; D: TRBD2; length: 14; J: TRBJ2-1; CDR3: CSMGTSGDINEQFF; DNA: TGCAGTATGGGGACTAGCGGAGACATCAATGAGCAGTTCTTC
V: TRBV6-2/TRBV6-3; size: -; D: -; length: 15; J: TRBJ2-5; CDR3: CASSYTSGYQETQYF; DNA: TGTGCCAGCAGTTACACGTCGGGGTACCAAGAGACCCAGTACTTC
V: TRBV5-1; size: few; D: TRBD1; length: 16; J: TRBJ2-3; CDR3: CASSPGQVEGTDTQYF; DNA: TGCGCCAGCAGCCCCGGACAGGTTGAAGGCACAGATACGCAGTATTTT
V: TRBV5-6; size: once; D: TRBD1; length: 15; J: TRBJ1-2; CDR3: CASSLVGQGAYGYTF; DNA: TGTGCCAGCAGCTTGGTGGGGCAGGGGGCCTATGGCTACACCTTC
V: TRBV7-3; size: -; D: TRBD1; length: 16; J: TRBJ2-6; CDR3: CASSTTGVPGANVLTF; DNA: TGTGCCAGCAGCACCACAGGGGTCCCTGGGGCCAACGTCCTGACTTTC
V: TRBV29-1; size: few; D: TRBD1; length: 14; J: TRBJ1-6; CDR3: CSVSRDRNNSPLHF; DNA: TGCAGCGTCTCTCGGGACAGAAACAATTCACCCCTCCACTTT
V: TRBV7-6; size: -; D: -; length: 17; J: TRBJ2-3; CDR3: CASSFQSGPRGGDTQYF; DNA: TGTGCCAGCAGCTTTCAATCGGGACCCCGAGGGGGAGATACGCAGTATTTT
V: TRBV7-8; size: -; D: -; length: 14; J: TRBJ1-2; CDR3: CASSLGRDFYGYTF; DNA: TGTGCCAGCAGCTTAGGGAGGGATTTCTATGGCTACACCTTC
V: TRBV29-1; size: -; D: -; length: 12; J: TRBJ2-5; CDR3: CSFIEGSETQYF; DNA: TGCAGCTTTATAGAGGGGTCAGAGACCCAGTACTTC
V: TRBV24-1; size: -; D: TRBD2; length: 15; J: TRBJ2-1; CDR3: CATSSGTSMYDEQFF; DNA: TGTGCCACCAGTTCTGGGACTAGTATGTATGATGAGCAGTTCTTC
V: TRBV3-1; size: -; D: TRBD2; length: 19; J: TRBJ2-1; CDR3: CASSQVRGTSGLSYNEQFF; DNA: TGTGCCAGCAGCCAAGTGAGGGGGACTAGCGGGTTGTCCTACAATGAGCAGTTCTTC
V: TRBV12-3/TRBV12-4; size: few; D: -; length: 13; J: TRBJ2-7; CDR3: CASRQAPFYEQYF; DNA: TGTGCCAGCAGGCAAGCACCGTTCTACGAGCAGTACTTC
V: TRBV23-1; size: -; D: -; length: 14; J: TRBJ1-6; CDR3: CASSSRHPSGPLHF; DNA: TGCGCCAGCAGTTCTAGGCATCCAAGTGGCCCCCTCCACTTT
V: TRBV20-1; size: few; D: -; length: 17; J: TRBJ2-7; CDR3: CSATSPFRALSLYEQYF; DNA: TGCAGTGCTACATCCCCCTTCCGGGCCCTCAGTCTCTACGAGCAGTACTTC
V: TRBV4-1; size: -; D: -; length: 16; J: TRBJ2-1; CDR3: CASSQPTSFSYNEQFF; DNA: TGCGCCAGCAGCCAACCTACTAGCTTCTCCTACAATGAGCAGTTCTTC
V: TRBV10-3; size: -; D: -; length: 14; J: TRBJ1-5; CDR3: CAISDLGSEKPQHF; DNA: TGTGCCATCAGCGATCTCGGTTCCGAAAAGCCCCAGCATTTT